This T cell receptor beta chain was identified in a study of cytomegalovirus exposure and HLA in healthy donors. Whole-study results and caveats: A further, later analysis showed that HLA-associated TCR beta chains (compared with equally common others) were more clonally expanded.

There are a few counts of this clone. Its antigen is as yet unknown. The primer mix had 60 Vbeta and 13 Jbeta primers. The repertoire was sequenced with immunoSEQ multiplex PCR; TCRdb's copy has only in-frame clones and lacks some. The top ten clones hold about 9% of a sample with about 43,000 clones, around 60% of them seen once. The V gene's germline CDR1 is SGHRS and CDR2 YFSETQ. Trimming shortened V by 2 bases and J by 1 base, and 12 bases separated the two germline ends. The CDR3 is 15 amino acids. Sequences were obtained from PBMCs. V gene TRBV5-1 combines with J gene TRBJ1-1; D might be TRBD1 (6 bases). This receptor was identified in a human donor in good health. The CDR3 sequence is CASSFGDISNTEAFF. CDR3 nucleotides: TGCGCCAGCAGCTTCGGGGACATTTCGAACACTGAAGCTTTCTTT.